The 8 T cell receptor beta chains presented below share a single source sample, sequenced in a study of T cell responses to AZD1222 COVID-19 vaccine. Clones were sequenced by immunoSEQ multiplex PCR, and TCRdb holds only the in-frame ones, with some missing. The sample has roughly 200,000 clones, roughly 90% seen once; the top ten hold about 1.8%. The sequencing here drew on peripheral blood, taken 28 days after the second AZD1222 dose. Source of these receptors: an adult who received the AZD1222 COVID-19 vaccine.

The chain employs TRBV10-3 and TRBJ1-5; D may be TRBD1 (6 bases). The germline V gene encodes CDR1 ENHRY and CDR2 SYGVKD. The CDR3 has 15 amino acids. Trimming cost V 5 bases and J 2 bases, with 13 bases left between them. The CDR3: CAISSGVDGNQPQHF. CDR3 coding DNA: TGTGCCATCAGTTCAGGGGTGGATGGCAATCAGCCCCAGCATTTT.

The rearrangement joins TRBV24-1 to TRBJ2-5; a possible D gene is TRBD1 (6 bases). Trimming took off 3 bases at V and 2 bases at J, with 9 bases between the two ends. The germline CDR1 and CDR2 sequences are KGHDR and SFDVKD. The CDR3 consists of 14 residues. This CDR3 reads CATSDGTPQETQYF. The CDR3 nucleotides read TGTGCCACCAGTGATGGGACACCTCAAGAGACCCAGTACTTC.

The gene calls are TRBV3-1 (or the pseudogene TRBV3-2) and TRBJ2-1; the D is unclear. The CDR3 has 13 amino acids. The V and J ends lost 0 bases and 12 bases respectively, with 12 bases between them. Germline V gene data show CDR1 as LGHDT and CDR2 as YNNKEL (reference sequence). The CDR3 spells CASSQEGAFGQFF. CDR3 bases: TGTGCCAGCAGCCAAGAAGGCGCGTTCGGGCAGTTCTTC.

On this clone itself: An end of the junction does not agree with germline; a read error may underlie this. This chain uses TRBV6-2 or TRBV6-3 with TRBJ1-2; D might be TRBD1 (6 bases). This CDR3 is 13 amino acids long. Germline V gives CDR1 MNHEY, CDR2 SVGEGT. The CDR3 loop is CASSPTPGGALYF. In DNA, the CDR3 is TGTGCCAGCAGTCCCACCCCGGGGGGCGCGCTCTACTTC.

This rearrangement joins TRBV19 to TRBJ1-3; 7 nucleotides agree with TRBD1. This CDR3 has 15 amino acids. CDR1 is LNHDA, CDR2 SQIVND, per germline (reference sequence). V lost 6 bases, J lost 0 bases, and 5 bases stayed unmatched. In DNA form, the CDR3 reads TGTGCCAGTAGAGTGGGACAGAGCTCTGGAAACACCATATATTTT. It translates to CASRVGQSSGNTIYF.

V and J are TRBV5-4 and TRBJ2-5; 8 bases map to TRBD2. The junction had 7 bases not matched to a gene; V was cut back by 4 bases and J by 5 bases. The CDR3 length is 14 residues. Germline V gene lookup returns CDR1 SGHNT and CDR2 YYREEE (reference sequence). The CDR3 DNA reads TGTGCCAGCAGCCTCGGACTAGCCCTTGAGACCCAGTACTTC. Protein product: CASSLGLALETQYF.

In its sample, this clone was seen once. The genes are TRBV5-4 and TRBJ1-3; D might be TRBD1 (5 bases). Per the germline V gene, CDR1 is SGHNT and CDR2 is YYREEE (reference sequence). V was pared by 2 bases and J by 7 bases, with 10 bases between. This CDR3 has 13 residues. The CDR3 sequence is CASSFSAGNTIYF. CDR3 DNA: TGTGCCAGCAGCTTTTCCGCAGGGAACACCATATATTTT.

V usage is TRBV4-2 and J usage is TRBJ1-6; TRBD1 might be the D (5 bases). Between the trimmed V and J ends, which lost 0 bases and 14 bases, there was a span of 14 bases. This CDR3 region has 14 residues. From germline, CDR1 is LGHNA and CDR2 YNFKEQ. CDR3 coding DNA: TGTGCCAGCAGCCAAGAAGGGGCGGCCGTAGCCCTCCACTTT. This gives the protein CASSQEGAAVALHF.